These T cell receptor beta chains were read from a single sample in a study of blood T cell repertoires in COVID-19. Using immunoSEQ multiplex PCR, the repertoire was profiled, and TCRdb retains in-frame clones only, with some absent. The table lists roughly 150,000 clones, more than 75% of them singletons, with about 4.9% in the top ten. The sample taken for sequencing was peripheral blood. The receptors originated from a man aged 18 to 29 with COVID-19, enrolled during active disease. Both conserved end residues are part of each CDR3. The order of the fields is V gene, J gene, clone size, D gene, CDR3 DNA, CDR3 protein. A D gene is named only where the DNA matches it firmly. Size tells how often a clone was seen (once, few, many) or the class of an expanded clone, and some rows leave it out.

v_call: TRBV5-1; j_call: TRBJ1-4; clone_size: NA; d_call: NA; cdr3_nt: TGCGCCAGCAGCTTGGGGCAGGAGGGAGAAAAACTGCTTTTT; cdr3_aa: CASSLGQEGEKLLF
v_call: TRBV10-3; j_call: TRBJ1-6; clone_size: NA; d_call: TRBD1; cdr3_nt: TGTGCCACCGGGACAGCGAGGACCGGCGCTTCACCCCTCCACTTT; cdr3_aa: CATGTARTGASPLHF
v_call: TRBV7-8; j_call: TRBJ1-4; clone_size: NA; d_call: NA; cdr3_nt: TGTGCCAGCAGCCCCGCCCGGGGAAGTAATGAAAAACTGTTTTTT; cdr3_aa: CASSPARGSNEKLFF
v_call: TRBV19; j_call: TRBJ2-2; clone_size: NA; d_call: NA; cdr3_nt: TGTGCCACCCAACTATCGGGAGTACGGAACACCGGGGAGCTGTTTTTT; cdr3_aa: CATQLSGVRNTGELFF
v_call: TRBV30; j_call: TRBJ1-3; clone_size: NA; d_call: TRBD1; cdr3_nt: TGTGCCTGGAGGGGTCAGGGGGCCAATGGAAACACCATATATTTT; cdr3_aa: CAWRGQGANGNTIYF
v_call: TRBV5-1; j_call: TRBJ2-5; clone_size: NA; d_call: TRBD1; cdr3_nt: TGCGCCAGCATCAGGGGGCTAGGCGAGACCCAGTACTTC; cdr3_aa: CASIRGLGETQYF
v_call: TRBV7-2; j_call: TRBJ1-2; clone_size: NA; d_call: TRBD1; cdr3_nt: TGTGCCAGCAGCGCTCATCTAAATGACAGGGGCCATGGCTACACCTTC; cdr3_aa: CASSAHLNDRGHGYTF
v_call: TRBV28; j_call: TRBJ2-3; clone_size: NA; d_call: TRBD2; cdr3_nt: TGTGCCAGCAGTTTAGAGTATGCGGGAGGAGGCACAGATACGCAGTATTTT; cdr3_aa: CASSLEYAGGGTDTQYF
v_call: TRBV6-6; j_call: TRBJ2-5; clone_size: NA; d_call: TRBD1; cdr3_nt: TGTGCCAGCAGTAACCGGGACAGGGGCCCCCGGGAGACCCAGTACTTC; cdr3_aa: CASSNRDRGPRETQYF
v_call: TRBV21-1; j_call: TRBJ2-7; clone_size: NA; d_call: NA; cdr3_nt: TGTGCCAGCAGCAAAGCTCCCACGCACGACAAGGGGATTTCCTACGAGCAGTACTTC; cdr3_aa: CASSKAPTHDKGISYEQYF
v_call: TRBV11-2; j_call: TRBJ2-3; clone_size: NA; d_call: TRBD2; cdr3_nt: TGTGCCAGCAGCTCGGCGACTAGCGGGTATAGCACAGATACGCAGTATTTT; cdr3_aa: CASSSATSGYSTDTQYF
v_call: TRBV27; j_call: TRBJ2-2; clone_size: NA; d_call: NA; cdr3_nt: TGTGCCAGCAGTCAAGGGGTCTACTACACCGGGGAGCTGTTTTTT; cdr3_aa: CASSQGVYYTGELFF
v_call: TRBV19; j_call: TRBJ2-7; clone_size: NA; d_call: NA; cdr3_nt: TGTGCCAGTAGTATCGGGCAGGGCCGTTACGAGCAGTACTTC; cdr3_aa: CASSIGQGRYEQYF
v_call: TRBV27; j_call: TRBJ1-5; clone_size: once; d_call: TRBD1; cdr3_nt: TGTGCCAGCAGTAAAGACAGGGGCAATCAGCCCCAGCATTTT; cdr3_aa: CASSKDRGNQPQHF
v_call: TRBV27; j_call: TRBJ2-3; clone_size: NA; d_call: NA; cdr3_nt: TGTGCCAGCAGTTTGGGGAGCCATACGCAGTATTTT; cdr3_aa: CASSLGSHTQYF
v_call: TRBV5-1; j_call: TRBJ2-7; clone_size: NA; d_call: TRBD1; cdr3_nt: TGCGCCAGCAGACCGGACAGGGGAGAGTCCTACGAGCAGTACTTC; cdr3_aa: CASRPDRGESYEQYF